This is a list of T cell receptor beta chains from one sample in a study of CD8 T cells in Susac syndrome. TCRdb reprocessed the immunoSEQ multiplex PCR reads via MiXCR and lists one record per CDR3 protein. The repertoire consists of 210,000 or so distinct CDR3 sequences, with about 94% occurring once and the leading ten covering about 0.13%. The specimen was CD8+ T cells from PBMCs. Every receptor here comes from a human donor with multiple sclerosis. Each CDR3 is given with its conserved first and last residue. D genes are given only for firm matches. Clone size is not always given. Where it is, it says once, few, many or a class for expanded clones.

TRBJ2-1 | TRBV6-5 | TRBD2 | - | CASSYGGGYNEQFF | TGTGCCAGCAGTTACGGCGGGGGATACAATGAGCAGTTCTTC
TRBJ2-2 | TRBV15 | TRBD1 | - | CATSGGGGTGELFF | TGTGCCACTTCAGGGGGCGGCGGCACCGGGGAGCTGTTTTTT
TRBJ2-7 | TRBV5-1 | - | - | CASSQSREYEQYF | TGCGCCAGCAGCCAATCCAGGGAATACGAGCAGTACTTC
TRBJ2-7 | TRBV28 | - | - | CASSLMGQGYLRGQYF | TGTGCCAGCAGTTTAATGGGGCAGGGGTACCTACGAGGGCAGTACTTC
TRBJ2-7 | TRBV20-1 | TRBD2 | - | CSARDGGSSSYEQYF | TGCAGTGCTAGGGATGGCGGGAGTAGCTCCTACGAGCAGTACTTC
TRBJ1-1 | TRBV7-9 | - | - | CASSQDGWEGKNTEAFF | TGTGCCAGCAGCCAAGACGGATGGGAGGGTAAGAACACTGAAGCTTTCTTT
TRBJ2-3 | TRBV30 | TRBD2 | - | CAWSTPGGGSTDTQYF | TGTGCCTGGAGTACCCCGGGGGGGGGTAGCACAGATACGCAGTATTTT
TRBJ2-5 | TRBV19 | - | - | CASSIGGDREAQYF | TGTGCCAGTAGTATAGGTGGGGATCGCGAGGCCCAGTACTTC
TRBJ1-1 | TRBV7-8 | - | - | CASSLADTNTEAFF | TGTGCCAGCAGCTTAGCAGACACGAACACTGAAGCTTTCTTT
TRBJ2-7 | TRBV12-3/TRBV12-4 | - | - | CASTWGGLSEQYF | TGTGCCAGCACTTGGGGGGGGCTGAGCGAGCAGTACTTC
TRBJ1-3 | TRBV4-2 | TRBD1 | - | CASSHDGDRVYF | TGTGCCAGCAGCCATGATGGGGACAGGGTATATTTT
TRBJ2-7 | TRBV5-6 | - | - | CASSRGASSYEQYF | TGTGCCAGCAGCCGGGGCGCCTCCTCCTACGAGCAGTACTTC
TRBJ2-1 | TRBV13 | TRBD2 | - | CASSFSGTTYYNEQFF | TGTGCCAGCAGCTTTTCCGGGACTACGTACTACAATGAGCAGTTCTTC
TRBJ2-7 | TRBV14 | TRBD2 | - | CASSQGTSGGPKPYEQYF | TGTGCCAGCAGCCAAGGGACTAGCGGGGGTCCTAAACCGTACGAGCAGTACTTC
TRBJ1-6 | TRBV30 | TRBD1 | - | CAWRVVDREGSPLHF | TGTGCCTGGAGGGTCGTCGACAGGGAGGGTTCACCCCTCCACTTT
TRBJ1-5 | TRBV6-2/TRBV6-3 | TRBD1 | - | CASTQSGTGPYQPQHF | TGTGCCAGCACCCAGTCTGGGACAGGGCCTTATCAGCCCCAGCATTTT
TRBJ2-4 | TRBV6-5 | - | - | CASSYSDPGKENIQYF | TGTGCCAGCAGTTACTCGGATCCAGGGAAGGAAAACATTCAGTACTTC
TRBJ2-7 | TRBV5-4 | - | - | CASSRDGGSEQYF | TGTGCCAGCAGCCGCGACGGGGGATCTGAGCAGTACTTC
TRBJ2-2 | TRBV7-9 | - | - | CASSLGAILGDPDTGELFF | TGTGCCAGCAGCTTAGGAGCAATCCTAGGGGACCCCGACACCGGGGAGCTGTTTTTT
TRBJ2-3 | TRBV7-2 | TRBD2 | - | CASTQEGLAVDTQYF | TGTGCCAGCACCCAGGAGGGCCTAGCGGTGGATACGCAGTATTTT
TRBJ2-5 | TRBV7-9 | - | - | CASSSRAGETQYF | TGTGCCAGCAGCTCCCGAGCTGGGGAGACCCAGTACTTC
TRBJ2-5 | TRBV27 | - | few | CASSLSGETQYF | TGTGCCAGCAGTTTATCAGGGGAGACCCAGTACTTC